These 8 T cell receptor beta chains were sequenced from one sample in a study of shared T cell receptors in the human thymus. Sequencing used immunoSEQ multiplex PCR; TCRdb keeps in-frame clones, though not all of them. This table holds over 650,000 clones, more than 75% found once. Separately, the same data were catalogued under a study of human thymus T cells.

Sequences were obtained from thymocytes. These receptor sequences come from a boy in the first two years of life with a congenital heart defect.

The gene calls are TRBV18 and TRBJ1-1; D is unclear. CDR1 is KGHSH and CDR2 is LQKENI in the germline V gene. The CDR3 runs to 15 residues. Trimming took 5 bases from V and 2 from J, leaving 15 bases between them. The CDR3 nucleotides read TGTGCCAGCTCAGGCGGTTGGGAGGGTAACACTGAAGCTTTCTTT. Its protein is CASSGGWEGNTEAFF.

This CDR3 is CASSRKWLGLNEAFF. Written as DNA, the CDR3 is TGTGCCAGCAGCCGAAAGTGGTTGGGCCTTAATGAAGCTTTCTTT. This sequence joins TRBV14 and TRBJ1-1; unclear D gene. Germline loops: CDR1 SGHDN, CDR2 FVKESK. V gave up 4 bases and J gave up 7 bases, with 19 bases separating them. The length of the CDR3 is 15 residues.

This chain joins TRBV4-1 and TRBJ2-1, with 7 bases lining up with TRBD1. CDR3 length equals 17 residues. The V and J ends lost 3 bases and 2 bases, in that order; junction bases with no gene match: 10. Per germline, CDR1 MGHRA and CDR2 YSYEKL. CDR3 protein: CASSHPDRANTYNEQFF. CDR3 sequence (DNA): TGCGCCAGCAGCCACCCCGACAGGGCCAACACCTACAATGAGCAGTTCTTC.

The chain carries TRBV10-3 and TRBJ1-5; 9 bases map to TRBD1. Looked up from germline, CDR1 is ENHRY and CDR2 is SYGVKD. The CDR3 is 23 amino acids. The V segment lost 2 bases and the J segment 2 bases; nucleotides outside the gene matches: 25. Written as DNA, the CDR3 is TGTGCCATCAGTGAGCCACCTCCGGGACAGGGTCGGTCAATTGCGGGGGGCAATCAGCCCCAGCATTTT. It is translated as CAISEPPPGQGRSIAGGNQPQHF.

The rearrangement uses TRBV6-1 and TRBJ2-3, with 7 nucleotides matching TRBD1. J was trimmed by 2 bases and V by 3 bases; bases with no gene match: 8. The CDR3 length is 16 residues. CDR1 is MNHNS and CDR2 is SASEGT in the germline V gene. The chain's CDR3 is CASSDPGQPPTDTQYF. The CDR3 DNA follows: TGTGCCAGCAGTGACCCGGGACAGCCACCCACAGATACGCAGTATTTT.

The chain recombines TRBV5-4 with TRBJ2-2; 14 bases agree with TRBD2. The CDR3 is 16 amino acids. The V and J ends lost 4 bases and 3 bases, in that order; junction bases with no gene match: 2. CDR1 and CDR2 (germline): SGHNT, YYREEE (reference sequence). The CDR3 is CASSPTSGGDTGELFF. CDR3 in DNA: TGTGCCAGCAGCCCGACTAGCGGGGGGGACACCGGGGAGCTGTTTTTT.

This clone was seen a single time. This chain uses TRBV28 with TRBJ1-2; 9 nucleotides align to TRBD1. The V segment lost 5 bases and the J segment 6 bases; nucleotides outside the gene matches: 10. Germline-derived CDR1 and CDR2 are MDHEN and SYDVKM. The CDR3 runs 15 residues. The CDR3: CASSPRDRAYDGYTF. DNA for the CDR3: TGTGCCAGCAGTCCTCGGGACAGGGCGTATGATGGCTACACCTTC.

V gene TRBV14 combines with J gene TRBJ2-1; D unclear. Germline lookup yields CDR1 SGHDN and CDR2 FVKESK. The CDR3 extends over 15 amino acids. Trimming removed 1 base at V and 4 bases at J, with 11 bases between. In DNA, the CDR3 is TGTGCCAGCAGCCAAGGTCCAGGCTTTTACAATGAGCAGTTCTTC. It codes for CASSQGPGFYNEQFF.